The 7 T cell receptor beta chains in this list originate from one sample, sequenced in a study of blood T cell repertoires in COVID-19. The repertoire was sequenced with immunoSEQ multiplex PCR; TCRdb's copy has only in-frame clones and lacks some. The table lists approximately 200,000 clones, 86% of them singletons. The sample comprised PBMCs or T cells enriched from blood (not recorded which). The receptors here all came from a woman in her thirties who had been exposed to COVID-19.

V is TRBV6-5 and J is TRBJ1-2; TRBD1 agrees at 8 bases. In germline, CDR1 is MNHEY, CDR2 SVGAGI. Trimming removed 2 bases from V and 6 bases from J; junction bases left unmatched: 2. The CDR3 runs to 13 residues. CDR3 nucleotides: TGTGCCAGCAGTTACGGACAGGGAGATGGCTACACCTTC. The encoded protein is CASSYGQGDGYTF.

The chain carries TRBV2 and TRBJ2-7; D is perhaps TRBD2 (6 bases). Between the trimmed V and J ends, which lost 6 bases and 2 bases, there was a span of 17 bases. CDR3 length equals 15 residues. Per germline, CDR1 SNHLY and CDR2 FYNNEI. The CDR3 nucleotides are TGTGCCAGCAGCGGGAGACAGACCTCCCCCTACGAGCAGTACTTC. Its translation is CASSGRQTSPYEQYF.

The rearrangement uses TRBV19 and TRBJ2-1; 10 bases are a match to TRBD2. The CDR3 length is 14 residues. CDR1 is LNHDA, CDR2 SQIVND, per germline (reference sequence). V trimming: 3 bases; J trimming: 7 bases; junction bases outside the gene matches: 3. The CDR3 bases are TGTGCCAGTAGTATTACTAGCGGGGAAAATGAGCAGTTCTTC. Amino acid sequence: CASSITSGENEQFF.

V and J are TRBV19 and TRBJ2-2, with 10 bases aligning to TRBD1. The CDR3 has 17 amino acids. V was clipped by 2 bases and J by 3 bases; unmatched bases: 6. The germline V gene has CDR1 LNHDA and CDR2 SQIVND (reference sequence). For the CDR3, the DNA is TGTGCCAGTAGTATAATACCGGGACAGGGGTACACCGGGGAGCTGTTTTTT. Translated, it gives CASSIIPGQGYTGELFF.

The rearrangement uses TRBV7-2 and TRBJ2-7; 8 bases match TRBD2. V dropped 5 bases and J dropped 1; count of bases not matched to a gene: 7. Per the germline V gene, CDR1 is SGHTA and CDR2 is FQGNSA. The CDR3 runs to 15 residues. The CDR3 coding sequence is TGTGCCAGCAGCCTAAGCGGGGGTATATCCTACGAGCAGTACTTC. Protein: CASSLSGGISYEQYF.

This sequence joins TRBV14 and TRBJ2-3; D is possibly TRBD2 (6 bases). CDR1 and CDR2 from the germline V gene are SGHDN and FVKESK. This CDR3 is 16 amino acids long. Trimming pared 0 bases from V and 4 bases from J, leaving 14 bases between. CDR3 DNA: TGTGCCAGCAGCCAAGAGGCGGGGAAGGGCGCAGATACGCAGTATTTT. This translates into CASSQEAGKGADTQYF.

This clone was counted once. The rearrangement joins TRBV19 to TRBJ2-3; D is possibly TRBD2 (6 bases). V gave up 5 bases and J gave up 2 bases, with 14 bases separating them. The CDR3 sequence is 15 residues long. Looked up from germline, CDR1 is LNHDA and CDR2 is SQIVND (reference sequence). The CDR3 coding sequence is TGTGCCAGTAGTTGGCGGCGGGGATCCACAGATACGCAGTATTTT. Amino acids: CASSWRRGSTDTQYF.